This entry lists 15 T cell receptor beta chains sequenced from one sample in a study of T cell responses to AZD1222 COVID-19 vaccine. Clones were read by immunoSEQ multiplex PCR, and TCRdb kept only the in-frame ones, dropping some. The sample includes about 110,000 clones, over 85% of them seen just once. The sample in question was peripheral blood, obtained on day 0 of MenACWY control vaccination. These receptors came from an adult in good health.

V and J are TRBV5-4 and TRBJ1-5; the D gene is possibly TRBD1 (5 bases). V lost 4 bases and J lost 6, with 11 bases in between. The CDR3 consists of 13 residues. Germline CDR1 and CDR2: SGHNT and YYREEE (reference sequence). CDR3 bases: TGTGCCAGCAGCCTAGAAGGGGTTCAGCCCCAGCATTTT. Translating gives CASSLEGVQPQHF. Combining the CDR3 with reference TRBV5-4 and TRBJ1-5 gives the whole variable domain ETGVTQSPTHLIKTRGQQVTLRCSSQSGHNTVSWYQQALGQGPQFIFQYYREEENGRGNFPPRFSGLQFPNYSSELNVNALELDDSALYLCASSLEGVQPQHFGDGTRLSIL.

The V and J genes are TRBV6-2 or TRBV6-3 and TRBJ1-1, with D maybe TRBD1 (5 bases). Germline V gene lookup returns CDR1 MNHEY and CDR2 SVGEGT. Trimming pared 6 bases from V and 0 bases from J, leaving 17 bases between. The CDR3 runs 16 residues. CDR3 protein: CASSRDRTVMNTEAFF. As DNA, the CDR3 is TGTGCCAGCAGCCGAGACAGAACCGTGATGAACACTGAAGCTTTCTTT.

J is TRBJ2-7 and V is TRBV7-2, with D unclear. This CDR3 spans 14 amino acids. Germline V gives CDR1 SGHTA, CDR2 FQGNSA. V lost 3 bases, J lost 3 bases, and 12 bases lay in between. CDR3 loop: CASSFPHSYYEQYF. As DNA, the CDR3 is TGTGCCAGCAGCTTCCCCCATAGCTACTACGAGCAGTACTTC.

The CDR3 DNA reads TGTGCCAGCAGCTTGAGGTGGGACAGGCCGAACACTGAAGCTTTCTTT. It translates to CASSLRWDRPNTEAFF. The rearrangement uses TRBV5-6 and TRBJ1-1, with TRBD1 matching over 8 bases. The CDR3 sequence is 16 residues long. The germline CDR1 and CDR2 sequences are SGHDT and YYEEEE. With V trimmed by 1 base and J by 1 base, 6 bases remained unmatched.

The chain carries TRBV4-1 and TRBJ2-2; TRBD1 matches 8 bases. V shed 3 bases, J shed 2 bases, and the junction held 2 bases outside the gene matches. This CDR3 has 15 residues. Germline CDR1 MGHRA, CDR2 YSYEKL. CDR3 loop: CASSHQGANTGELFF. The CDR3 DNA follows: TGCGCCAGCAGCCACCAGGGGGCAAACACCGGGGAGCTGTTTTTT.

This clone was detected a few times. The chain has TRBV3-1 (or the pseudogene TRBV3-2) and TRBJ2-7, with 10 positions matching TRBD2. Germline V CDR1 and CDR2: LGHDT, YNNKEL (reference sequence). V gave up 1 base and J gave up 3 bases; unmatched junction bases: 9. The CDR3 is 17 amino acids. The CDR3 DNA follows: TGTGCCAGCAGCCAAGTTGGTAGCGGGGGGACTATCTACGAGCAGTACTTC. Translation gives CASSQVGSGGTIYEQYF.

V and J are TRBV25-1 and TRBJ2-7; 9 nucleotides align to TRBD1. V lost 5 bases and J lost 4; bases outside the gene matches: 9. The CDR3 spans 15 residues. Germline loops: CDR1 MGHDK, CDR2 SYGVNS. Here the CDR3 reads CASSTTGQGRYEQYF. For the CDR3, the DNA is TGTGCCAGCAGTACAACGGGACAGGGAAGGTACGAGCAGTACTTC.

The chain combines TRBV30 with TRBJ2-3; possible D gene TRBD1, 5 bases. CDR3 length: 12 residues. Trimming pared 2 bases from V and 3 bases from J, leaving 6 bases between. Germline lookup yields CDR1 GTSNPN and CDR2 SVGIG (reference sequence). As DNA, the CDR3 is TGTGCCTGGAGTCCAGGGACAGATACGCAGTATTTT. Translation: CAWSPGTDTQYF. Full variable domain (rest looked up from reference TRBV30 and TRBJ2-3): SQTIHQWPATLVQPVGSPLSLECTVEGTSNPNLYWYRQAAGRGLQLLFYSVGIGQISSEVPQNLSASRPQDRQFILSSKKLLLSDSGFYLCAWSPGTDTQYFGPGTRLTVL.

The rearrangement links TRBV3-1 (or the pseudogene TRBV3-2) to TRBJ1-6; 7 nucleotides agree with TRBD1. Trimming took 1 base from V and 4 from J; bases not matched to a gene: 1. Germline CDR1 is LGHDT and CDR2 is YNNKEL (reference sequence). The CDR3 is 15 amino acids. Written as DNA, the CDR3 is TGTGCCAGCAGCCAAGGGGACAGATATAATTCACCCCTCCACTTT. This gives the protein CASSQGDRYNSPLHF.

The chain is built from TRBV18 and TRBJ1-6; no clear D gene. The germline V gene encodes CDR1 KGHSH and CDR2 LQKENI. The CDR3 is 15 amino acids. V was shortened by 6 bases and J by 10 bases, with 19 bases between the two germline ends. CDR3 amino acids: CASSWTEESNSPLHF. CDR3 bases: TGTGCCAGCTCGTGGACCGAGGAATCCAACTCACCCCTCCACTTT. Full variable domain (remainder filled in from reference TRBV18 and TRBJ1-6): NAGVMQNPRHLVRRRGQEARLRCSPMKGHSHVYWYRQLPEEGLKFMVYLQKENIIDESGMPKERFSAEFPKEGPSILRIQQVVRGDSAAYFCASSWTEESNSPLHFGNGTRLTVT.

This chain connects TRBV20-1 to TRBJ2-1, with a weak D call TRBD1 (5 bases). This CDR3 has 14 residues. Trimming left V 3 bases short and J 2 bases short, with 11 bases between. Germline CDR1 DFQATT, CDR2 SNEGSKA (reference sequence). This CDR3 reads CSASSGAPYNEQFF. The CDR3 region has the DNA TGCAGTGCTAGTAGTGGGGCCCCCTACAATGAGCAGTTCTTC.

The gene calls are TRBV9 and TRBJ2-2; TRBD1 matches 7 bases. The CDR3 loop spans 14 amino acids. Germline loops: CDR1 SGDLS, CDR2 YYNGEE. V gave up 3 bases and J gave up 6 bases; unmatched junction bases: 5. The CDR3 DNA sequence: TGTGCCAGCAGCGGCTACAGGGGCTCCGGGGAGCTGTTTTTT. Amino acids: CASSGYRGSGELFF.

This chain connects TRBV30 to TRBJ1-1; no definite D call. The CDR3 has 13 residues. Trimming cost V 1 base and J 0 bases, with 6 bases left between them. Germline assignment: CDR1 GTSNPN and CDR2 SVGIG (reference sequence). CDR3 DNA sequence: TGTGCCTGGAGTGAGAAAATGAACACTGAAGCTTTCTTT. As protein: CAWSEKMNTEAFF.

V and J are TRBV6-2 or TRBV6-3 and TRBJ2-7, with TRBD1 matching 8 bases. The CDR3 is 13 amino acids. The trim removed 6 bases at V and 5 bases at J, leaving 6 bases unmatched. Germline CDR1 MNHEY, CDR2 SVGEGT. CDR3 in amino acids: CASSQGAFNEQYF. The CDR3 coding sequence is TGTGCCAGCAGCCAGGGGGCATTTAACGAGCAGTACTTC.

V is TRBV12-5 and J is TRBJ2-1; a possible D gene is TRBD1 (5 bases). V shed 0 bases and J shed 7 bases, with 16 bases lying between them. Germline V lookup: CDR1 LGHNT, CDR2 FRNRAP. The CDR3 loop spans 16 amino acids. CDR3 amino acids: CASGLVLGQVGNEQFF. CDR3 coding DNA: TGTGCTAGTGGTTTGGTACTGGGGCAGGTTGGGAATGAGCAGTTCTTC. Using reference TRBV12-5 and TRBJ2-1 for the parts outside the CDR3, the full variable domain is DARVTQTPRHKVTEMGQEVTMRCQPILGHNTVFWYRQTMMQGLELLAYFRNRAPLDDSGMPKDRFSAEMPDATLATLKIQPSEPRDSAVYFCASGLVLGQVGNEQFFGPGTRLTVL.